Listed below are T cell receptor beta chains from one sample, sequenced in a study of blood T cell repertoires in COVID-19. Only in-frame clones appear in the TCRdb table, and some are missing; sequencing was by immunoSEQ multiplex PCR. The sample holds some 490,000 clones, 70% to 90% seen once. The sequenced sample consisted of PBMCs or T cells enriched from blood (not recorded which). The receptors come from a woman aged 60-70 years who had recovered from COVID-19. CDR3s include the opening cysteine and the closing phenylalanine or tryptophan. A D gene is named only where the DNA matches it firmly. Size is stated for part of the rows, as once, few or many counts, or as a class when the clone is expanded.

J: TRBJ1-2
D: -
V: TRBV5-4
size: -
CDR3: CANPTGTGYTF

J: TRBJ1-1
D: TRBD1
V: TRBV2
size: -
CDR3: CASRAGQGRGTEAFF

J: TRBJ2-6
D: -
V: TRBV6-6
size: -
CDR3: CASSPSIGAGSGANVLTF

J: TRBJ1-1
D: TRBD1
V: TRBV10-3
size: -
CDR3: CAISWTGGVGTEAFF

J: TRBJ1-2
D: TRBD1
V: TRBV4-1
size: once
CDR3: CASSPLQGAEENGYTF

J: TRBJ1-1
D: -
V: TRBV18
size: -
CDR3: CASSTLPGSNTEAFF

J: TRBJ1-5
D: -
V: TRBV9
size: -
CDR3: CASSKEGQPQHF

J: TRBJ2-2
D: -
V: TRBV5-1
size: -
CDR3: CASSGKAGTQNTGELFF

J: TRBJ1-2
D: -
V: TRBV2
size: once
CDR3: CASSGSGPYGYTF

J: TRBJ2-3
D: TRBD2
V: TRBV4-1
size: -
CDR3: CASSQGEGVARTDTQYF

J: TRBJ2-7
D: TRBD1
V: TRBV7-8
size: -
CDR3: CASSLGTGYGQYF

J: TRBJ1-1
D: TRBD1
V: TRBV6-1
size: few
CDR3: CASSDTLRTGGLTEAFF

J: TRBJ2-1
D: TRBD2
V: TRBV6-5
size: -
CDR3: CASSRGLAGNNEQFF

J: TRBJ1-2
D: -
V: TRBV6-5
size: -
CDR3: CASSYSFLGGEYGYTF

J: TRBJ1-4
D: -
V: TRBV7-8
size: once
CDR3: CASSFRGEKLFF

J: TRBJ1-4
D: TRBD1
V: TRBV3-1/TRBV3-2
size: -
CDR3: CASSPGQGRGTNEKLFF

J: TRBJ2-5
D: TRBD2
V: TRBV14
size: -
CDR3: CASSQDLIAFGRGEVMYF

J: TRBJ2-2
D: TRBD1
V: TRBV2
size: -
CDR3: CASSAGTARTGELFF

J: TRBJ1-2
D: -
V: TRBV12-3/TRBV12-4
size: -
CDR3: CASSHVREGGYTF

J: TRBJ1-1
D: -
V: TRBV4-1
size: -
CDR3: CASSQGGGQQNTEAFF

J: TRBJ2-1
D: -
V: TRBV7-8
size: -
CDR3: CASSLAITYNEQFF

J: TRBJ1-3
D: -
V: TRBV3-1/TRBV3-2
size: -
CDR3: CASSPDPYSGNTIYF

J: TRBJ1-5
D: -
V: TRBV21-1
size: -
CDR3: CASSNIGRGNQPQHF

J: TRBJ2-2
D: TRBD1
V: TRBV5-1
size: few
CDR3: CASSSAGQGSTGELFF

J: TRBJ2-2
D: TRBD1
V: TRBV5-1
size: -
CDR3: CASSWTGAGELFF

J: TRBJ1-4
D: -
V: TRBV11-2
size: -
CDR3: CASSRGEGGEKLFF

J: TRBJ1-6
D: -
V: TRBV7-2
size: -
CDR3: CASSPGQLNSPLHF

J: TRBJ2-6
D: -
V: TRBV5-1
size: once
CDR3: CASSLGVSGANVLTF

J: TRBJ1-6
D: -
V: TRBV2
size: few
CDR3: CASRGGVSNSPLHF

J: TRBJ1-5
D: -
V: TRBV6-1
size: few
CDR3: CASSEDRTFYQPQHF

J: TRBJ1-5
D: TRBD1
V: TRBV2
size: -
CDR3: CASSVGTGDSNQPQHF

J: TRBJ2-2
D: -
V: TRBV27
size: once
CDR3: CASSSGQLSNTGELFF

J: TRBJ1-3
D: -
V: TRBV30
size: -
CDR3: CAFNRGNTIYF

J: TRBJ2-1
D: TRBD1
V: TRBV5-1
size: once
CDR3: CASSYPGTGGNEQFF

J: TRBJ1-6
D: -
V: TRBV3-1/TRBV3-2
size: few
CDR3: CASSQDVQTANSPLHF